This TCR beta chain came from a study of T cells after yellow fever vaccination. Study in general: SMART-Seq v4 Ultra Low Input handled preparation of low-cell-number fractions. Study findings and constraints: Researchers noted that a small share of clonotypes showed up in both CD4 and CD8 compartments. Clones from primary vaccination mostly reappeared after the booster (around 96% CD4, around 90% CD8).

Researchers made TCR cDNA using 5'RACE template switching, and this step added a universal primer site and UMIs. TCRdb reprocessed the 5' RACE reads via MiXCR and lists one record per CDR3 protein. The profile shows 300,000 to 400,000 distinct CDR3 sequences, around 13% of them singletons. The CDR3 has 14 residues. Trimming took 5 bases from V and 5 from J, leaving 15 bases between them. Comment on this clonotype: As yet, its antigen is unknown.

The chain couples TRBV12-3 or TRBV12-4 to TRBJ2-5; tentatively, D is TRBD1 (5 bases). The starting material was CD4+ T cells sorted from PBMCs, obtained 15 days after the yellow fever booster vaccination. This receptor was identified in a man aged 18 to 30 who received the YFV17D yellow fever vaccine. The DNA for the CDR3 is TGTGCCAGCAGTCAAGACAGCCGATGGGAGACCCAGTACTTC. Its protein is CASSQDSRWETQYF.